The entry below describes one TCR beta chain. Its cognate antigen is unknown. The data stem from a study of blood T cells in healthy people across ages. Study conclusions and caveats: With age, beta diversity per million T cells declined roughly linearly, significantly by approximately 40. The long-lived group displayed more naive CD4+ cells, plus higher diversity, than the aged donors did. Shifts in expanded clonotypes may have been confounded by donor CMV status, which was unknown.

A second PCR, run for roughly 7 to 12 cycles, used a sample-barcoded 5' primer plus a J-beta primer mix. All cDNA molecules were each tagged by a template-switch adaptor with 12 random nucleotides. One entry per CDR3 protein results from TCRdb running MiXCR on the 5' RACE reads. The sample lists over 950,000 distinct CDR3 sequences, around two fifths occurring once. The length of the CDR3 is 15 residues. V was trimmed by 1 base and J by 7 bases, leaving 11 bases between them. CDR1 and CDR2 from the germline V gene are SGHTA and FQGNSA. The genes are TRBV7-2 and TRBJ1-6; a weak D match, TRBD1 (5 bases). Sequences were obtained from blood. This TCR was recovered from a man aged 18 to 29 in good health. CDR3 bases: TGTGCCAGCAGCTTAGAAGGGGTCCCCAATTCACCCCTCCACTTT. The encoded protein is CASSLEGVPNSPLHF.